Listed here is a single T cell receptor (beta chain). Antigen unknown. Purities over 98% were achieved in all sorted populations. Investigators reverse transcribed all isolated RNA, so they sequenced expressed TCRB transcripts. The protocol was immunoSEQ multiplex PCR, while the TCRdb copy is restricted to in-frame clones and leaves out a portion. The sample has about 280,000 clones; over 12% are singletons. These data originate in a study of beta chain features in type 1 diabetes. Study-level results: Patients showed naive, central memory and Treg TCRB repertoires that appeared more similar than those of healthy donors. VDJ junctions from type 1 diabetes patients carried fewer insertions and larger deletions. TCRB CDR3s from Type 1 diabetes patients were moderately but significantly shorter in all four CD4+ subsets.

Sequencing used naive CD4+ T cells from blood. The sequence came from a man between 18 and 35 years old with type 1 diabetes.

CDR3 in amino acids: CASSQPGHQETQYF. In DNA, the CDR3 is TGTGCCAGCAGCCAACCGGGTCACCAAGAGACCCAGTACTTC. The chain recombines TRBV6-5 with TRBJ2-5, with D uncertain. Trimming left V 6 bases short and J 0 bases short, with 11 bases between. Germline assignment: CDR1 MNHEY and CDR2 SVGAGI. This CDR3 is 14 amino acids long.